Included here is one TCR beta chain sequence, with context. Clones were read by immunoSEQ multiplex PCR, and TCRdb kept only the in-frame ones, dropping some. This table has fewer than 40,000 clones, around nine tenths appearing once. This sample's treatment: randomized to nivolumab then ipilimumab (arm A) or the reverse (arm B). None of the patients previously received DNA-damaging chemotherapy. The CDR3 length is 15 residues. Germline V CDR1 and CDR2: WSHSY, SAAADI. This entry is derived from a study of sequential checkpoint blockade in melanoma. Study in general: After both sequences, patients received maintenance nivolumab.

The chain recombines TRBV10-2 with TRBJ2-5; tentative D call: TRBD1 (6 bases). The J call may be incorrect, as the DNA end agrees better with TRBJ2-7. The sequence came from a human donor with melanoma. The input for sequencing was CD8+ T cells sorted from blood (inferred from file names), taken from a patient given nivolumab and ipilimumab in sequence. The DNA for the CDR3 is TGCGCCAGCAGTGAGTTGGCCAGGGGATCCTACGAGCAGTACTTC. Protein sequence: CASSELARGSYEQYF.